This T cell receptor (beta chain) was retrieved from a study of blood T cell repertoires in COVID-19. In the original analysis: Amplification with reference gene primers provided the estimates of nucleated cell counts. TCRdb's table, derived via immunoSEQ multiplex PCR, lists solely in-frame clones and lacks some. Clone size and the V and J calls come from that table; the DNA yielded D and trimming. The repertoire holds 390,000 or so clones, with around 83% as singletons. The study recruited people aged roughly 18 to 89 years across 24 US areas. Participant-given clinical history determined each cohort assignment. The germline CDR1 and CDR2 sequences are SGHNT and YYREEE (reference sequence). The CDR3 length is 14 residues. V lost 6 bases and J lost 4, with 16 bases in between.

Sequencing was carried out using PBMCs or T cells enriched from blood (not recorded which). This receptor was taken from a woman in her 50s who had recovered from COVID-19. The chain recombines TRBV5-4 with TRBJ1-2, with D possibly TRBD1 on 6 matching bases. This CDR3 is CASTSQGPLYGYTF. As DNA, the CDR3 is TGTGCCAGCACCTCACAGGGCCCCCTCTATGGCTACACCTTC.